The entry below describes one TCR beta chain. Its antigen is unknown. Trimming took off 8 bases at V and 2 bases at J, with 13 bases between the two ends. The CDR3 spans 13 residues. Germline loops: CDR1 MNHNS, CDR2 SASEGT. The data were obtained in a study of a mutant IDH1 vaccine in newly diagnosed glioma. Repertoires were generated with immunoSEQ multiplex PCR, while TCRdb's copy carries only in-frame clones and drops some. The repertoire holds tens of thousands of clones, with about 87% as singletons. Time point defined: week 5, during vaccination. With topical imiquimod, each dose of the vaccine consisted of 300 ug of mutant IDH1 20-mer peptide. Each tumor in the donors was a new WHO grade 3 or 4 astrocytoma, IDH1-mutant and ATRX-lost.

The clonotype was recovered from a woman between 40 and 55 years old with glioma. The sample here was PBMCs, taken from a glioma patient whose treatment included an IDH1 peptide vaccine. This chain joins TRBV6-1 and TRBJ2-7, with TRBD1 as a possible D gene (6 bases). The CDR3 loop reads CASARDNAYEQYF. The CDR3 nucleotides are TGTGCCAGCGCCCGGGACAACGCCTACGAGCAGTACTTC.